This record covers a single TCR beta chain. Its antigen is currently unknown. The record originates from a study of molecular identifiers for immune sequencing clone quantification. This CDR3 comprises 15 residues. V was trimmed by 5 bases and J by 0 bases, leaving 14 bases between them. Germline assignment: CDR1 SGHAT and CDR2 FQNNGV. Whole-study findings and limits: Under 1% of molecules in naive cells, but over 99% of effector molecules, belonged to clones above 20 RNA copies.

Previously reported methods and listed TCR primers produced the bulk TCR libraries. TCRdb ran MiXCR on the PCR reads and lists one entry per CDR3 protein. Counted here are around 480,000 distinct CDR3 sequences, around 25% occurring once; the ten biggest clones make up 0.7% to 0.9%. This rearrangement joins TRBV11-2 to TRBJ2-7; D is unresolved. This sequence originates from a human donor in good health. Some libraries in this study had Jurkat cell RNA spiked in. Material for sequencing was naive CD8+ T cells from blood, with Jurkat cell RNA spiked in. Subset defined: FACS-sorted CD8+CD4-CCR7+CD45RA+ naive T cells. The CDR3 spells CASSTSTITSYEQYF. CDR3 coding DNA: TGTGCCAGCAGCACATCTACCATCACCTCCTACGAGCAGTACTTC.